One and the same sample provided the 16 T cell receptor beta chains below, sequenced in a study of CD8+ T cells in alopecia areata. In each case, RNA was isolated and then reverse transcribed into cDNA as the sequencing template. The protocol was immunoSEQ multiplex PCR, while the TCRdb copy is restricted to in-frame clones and leaves out a portion. The sample has about 220,000 clones; about three fifths are singletons. Treatment of the sample: oral pan-JAK inhibitor, 5-10 mg twice daily. Sequencing was performed on CD4+ T cells sorted from blood, taken at week 4, from a patient treated with tofacitinib. The origin of the receptors is a human donor with alopecia areata.

This chain connects TRBV30 to TRBJ2-7; D is undetermined. Looked up from germline, CDR1 is GTSNPN and CDR2 is SVGIG (reference sequence). The CDR3 consists of 11 residues. V lost 2 bases, J lost 3 bases, and 5 bases lay in between. CDR3 sequence: CAWSNVYEQYF. The CDR3 nucleotides read TGTGCCTGGAGTAATGTCTACGAGCAGTACTTC.

The chain links TRBV29-1 to TRBJ2-7; 8 bases are a match to TRBD2. After removal of 4 bases from V and 7 bases from J, the junction contained 9 bases not matched to a gene. This CDR3 comprises 13 residues. CDR1 and CDR2 (germline): SQVTM, ANQGSEA. The CDR3 sequence: CSVVRGSGGEQYF. In nucleotides, the CDR3 is TGCAGCGTTGTGCGGGGATCGGGAGGGGAGCAGTACTTC.

This clone came up once. The chain joins TRBV2 to TRBJ1-5; D unresolved. V lost 6 bases and J 0 bases, leaving 12 bases between the germline ends. The CDR3 sequence is 15 residues long. Germline values: CDR1 SNHLY, CDR2 FYNNEI. In nucleotides, the CDR3 is TGTGCCAGCAGCGAAAACAGCTATAGCAATCAGCCCCAGCATTTT. Translating gives CASSENSYSNQPQHF.

The table lists this clone with a few counts. J is TRBJ2-2 and V is TRBV28; weak D call: TRBD2 (6 bases). CDR3 length: 15 residues. With 7 bases removed from V and 4 bases from J, the gap between germline ends came to 16 bases. Germline V lookup: CDR1 MDHEN, CDR2 SYDVKM. The CDR3 DNA reads TGTGCCAGCACCTTAACTAGCATTTCCACCGGGGAGCTGTTTTTT. Translated, it gives CASTLTSISTGELFF.

The V and J genes are TRBV5-1 and TRBJ2-3; D possibly uses TRBD1 or TRBD2 (5 bases each). CDR3 length equals 14 residues. Germline CDR1 SGHRS, CDR2 YFSETQ. Trimming took off 4 bases at V and 2 bases at J, with 11 bases between the two ends. CDR3 in amino acids: CASSPLGVTDTQYF. In nucleotides, the CDR3 is TGCGCCAGCAGCCCGTTGGGGGTCACAGATACGCAGTATTTT.

Turning to this clone: The sample has other DNA sequences that encode this CDR3 too. The V gene is TRBV30, the J gene TRBJ1-1; the D is unclear. Germline assignment: CDR1 GTSNPN and CDR2 SVGIG (reference sequence). V dropped 0 bases and J dropped 1 base, with 3 bases sitting between them. The CDR3 loop spans 12 amino acids. The CDR3 is CAWSVANTEAFF. CDR3 DNA: TGTGCCTGGAGTGTGGCGAACACTGAAGCTTTCTTT.

The V gene is TRBV2, the J gene TRBJ2-4; possibly TRBD1 for D (5 bases). Per the germline V gene, CDR1 is SNHLY and CDR2 is FYNNEI. Trimming left V 8 bases short and J 8 bases short, with 19 bases between. The CDR3 totals 14 residues. Here the CDR3 DNA reads TGTGCCAGCGGGCAGGGTATTATTCTGGACATTCAGTACTTC. Translation gives CASGQGIILDIQYF.

This clone was detected ten times or more. The chain has TRBV4-3 and TRBJ2-1; D might be TRBD1 (6 bases). The CDR3 is 15 residues long. The germline CDR1 and CDR2 sequences are LGHNA and YSLEER. V lost 0 bases and J 6 bases, leaving 12 bases between the germline ends. CDR3 amino acids: CASSQDITGINEQFF. CDR3 in DNA: TGCGCCAGCAGCCAAGATATTACAGGGATCAATGAGCAGTTCTTC.

The rearrangement links TRBV2 to TRBJ1-5, with D perhaps matching TRBD1 (6 bases). CDR3 size: 12 residues. Trimming removed 4 bases from V and 7 bases from J, with 8 bases in between. CDR1 and CDR2 (germline): SNHLY, FYNNEI. CDR3 protein: CASSGGQQPQHF. As DNA, the CDR3 is TGTGCCAGCAGTGGGGGGCAGCAGCCCCAGCATTTT.

This clone was counted between two and nine times. The chain couples TRBV29-1 to TRBJ1-1; weak D call: TRBD1 (5 bases). CDR1 is SQVTM, CDR2 ANQGSEA, per germline. This CDR3 spans 15 amino acids. Between the trimmed V and J ends, which lost 2 bases and 4 bases, there was a span of 17 bases. The CDR3 is CSVETAAGTATEAFF. In DNA form, the CDR3 reads TGCAGCGTTGAAACCGCGGCAGGGACCGCCACTGAAGCTTTCTTT.

The chain carries TRBV4-1 and TRBJ1-5, with D uncertain. Germline loops: CDR1 MGHRA, CDR2 YSYEKL. The CDR3 contains 15 residues. V gave up 8 bases and J gave up 1 base, with 15 bases separating them. The CDR3: CASLSGYRSNQPQHF. The CDR3 nucleotides read TGCGCCAGCCTCTCGGGGTACCGCAGCAATCAGCCCCAGCATTTT.

The chain joins TRBV7-2 to TRBJ2-7; D is possibly TRBD1 (5 bases). The CDR3 has 13 amino acids. The V end was cut by 1 base, the J end by 2 bases, with 6 bases between. Germline loops: CDR1 SGHTA, CDR2 FQGNSA. The CDR3 reads CASSLGQPYEQYF. CDR3 nucleotide sequence: TGTGCCAGCAGCTTAGGACAGCCCTACGAGCAGTACTTC.

The CDR3: CSDGAGYGNTEAFF. CDR3 in DNA: TGCAGCGACGGTGCTGGTTACGGGAACACTGAAGCTTTCTTT. The chain is built from TRBV29-1 and TRBJ1-1; no clear D gene. V was cut by 7 bases and J by 1 base, with 16 bases left in between. The CDR3 contains 14 residues. Germline loops: CDR1 SQVTM, CDR2 ANQGSEA.

The chain links TRBV25-1 to TRBJ1-1, with D perhaps TRBD1 (5 bases). The CDR3 has 14 residues. CDR1 and CDR2 from the germline V gene are MGHDK and SYGVNS. Trimming took 7 bases from V and 5 from J, leaving 17 bases between them. This CDR3 reads CASTRGDRGTEAFF. CDR3 in DNA: TGTGCCAGCACCCGGGGGGACCGAGGGACTGAAGCTTTCTTT.

Remarks on this clone: Other DNA sequences from this sample encode an identical CDR3 as well. V is TRBV30 and J is TRBJ1-5; D is uncertain. The CDR3 has 13 amino acids. V lost 0 bases and J lost 0, with 3 bases in between. Germline CDR1 GTSNPN, CDR2 SVGIG (reference sequence). The CDR3 is CAWSVGSNQPQHF. CDR3 in DNA: TGTGCCTGGAGTGTTGGTAGCAATCAGCCCCAGCATTTT.

The chain couples TRBV6-5 to TRBJ1-2; D not resolved. Germline CDR1 reads MNHEY; CDR2 reads SVGAGI. Trimming removed 4 bases at V and 4 bases at J, with 10 bases between. This CDR3 has 13 amino acids. CDR3 DNA sequence: TGTGCCAGCAGTTCGGGTCTTCTCTATGGCTACACCTTC. This gives the protein CASSSGLLYGYTF.